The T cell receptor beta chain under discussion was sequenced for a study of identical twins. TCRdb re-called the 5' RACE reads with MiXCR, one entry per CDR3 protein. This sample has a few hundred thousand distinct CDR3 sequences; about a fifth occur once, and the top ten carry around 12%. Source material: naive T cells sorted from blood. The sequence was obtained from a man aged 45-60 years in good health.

The CDR3 region is CATSRDRFEQYF. Here the CDR3 DNA reads TGTGCCACCAGCAGAGACAGATTTGAGCAGTACTTC. V usage is TRBV15 and J usage is TRBJ2-7; D unresolved. The length of the CDR3 is 12 residues. Trimming shortened V by 0 bases and J by 7 bases, and 7 bases separated the two germline ends. The germline gives CDR1 LNHNV, CDR2 YYDKDF (reference sequence).